A single TCR beta chain is shown here with its context. Its antigen is currently unknown. This sample is part of a study of vaccination and CD4 T cells after COVID-19. Study background: Timing of post-vaccine sample collection was a median 72 days after dose two, with a range of 14 to 241. Study-wide findings and caveats: In convalescent patients, a median roughly 86% of reactive clones appeared only post-vaccination.

Treatment denoted: roughly ten-day PBMC culture with coronavirus spike peptide pools or control peptides (ViraFEST assay). Fresh IL-2 medium replaced half the culture medium on days 3 and 7. The Oncomine TCR Beta short-read assay sequenced DNA from cultured CD4+ T cells. From the PCR reads, TCRdb called clonotypes with MiXCR, one entry per CDR3 protein. The sample includes under 30,000 distinct CDR3 sequences, around 45% of them seen just once. The CDR3 has 16 residues. Germline CDR1 reads LGHDT; CDR2 reads YNNKEL (reference sequence). Trimming left V 3 bases short and J 2 bases short, with 15 bases between.

The receptor was derived from a human donor who received a COVID-19 vaccine. The J gene is TRBJ2-3, the V gene TRBV3-1; perhaps TRBD2 as D (5 bases). The starting material was CD4+ T cells from blood, cultured in vitro, obtained before SARS-CoV-2 vaccination. The CDR3 is CASSHGWRLTTDTQYF. CDR3 nucleotide sequence: TGTGCCAGCAGCCATGGGTGGAGGCTCACCACAGATACGCAGTATTTT.